These 20 T cell receptor beta chains were sequenced from one sample in a study of shared clonotypes between healthy human individuals. The method was immunoSEQ multiplex PCR; TCRdb's version includes in-frame clones alone and lacks a portion of them. The sample shows 2.5 million or so clones, roughly nine tenths of them seen only once. The sample was naive CD4+ T cells sorted from blood. Subset defined: CD45RA+ positively selected. These receptor sequences come from a man younger than 35 in good health.

The rearrangement joins TRBV2 to TRBJ1-1, with 7 nucleotides matching TRBD1. The length of the CDR3 is 15 residues. The J segment lost 6 bases and the V segment lost 6 bases, leaving 13 bases of the junction unmatched. Germline V gene sequence: CDR1 SNHLY, CDR2 FYNNEI. The chain's CDR3 is CASRGDSRGLAEAFF. CDR3 nucleotides: TGTGCCAGCAGGGGGGACAGCAGGGGCCTTGCTGAAGCTTTCTTT.

This CDR3 is CASSGMSGTGELFF. The DNA of the CDR3 is TGTGCCAGCAGCGGAATGAGCGGGACCGGGGAGCTGTTTTTT. This rearrangement joins TRBV7-2 to TRBJ2-2, with D maybe TRBD2 (6 bases). This CDR3 contains 14 residues. CDR1 SGHTA and CDR2 FQGNSA come from the germline V gene. V was trimmed by 5 bases and J by 5 bases, leaving 12 bases between them.

Note on this clone: Other DNA variants within this sample encode the same CDR3. This CDR3 is CASSEGGEQFF. Here the CDR3 DNA reads TGTGCCAGCAGTGAAGGTGGGGAGCAGTTCTTC. This chain joins TRBV6-1 and TRBJ2-1; D is unresolved. Germline V gene lookup returns CDR1 MNHNS and CDR2 SASEGT. The V end was cut by 1 base, the J end by 10 bases, with 5 bases between. The CDR3 is 11 residues long.

This clone was counted once. This chain links TRBV4-3 with TRBJ1-5, with D perhaps TRBD1 (5 bases). V shed 7 bases and J shed 0 bases, with 22 bases lying between them. CDR3 length: 18 amino acids. CDR1 and CDR2 (germline): LGHNA, YSLEER. The CDR3 sequence: CASTNQYRQIYSNQPQHF. The CDR3 DNA follows: TGCGCCAGCACAAACCAATATAGACAGATATATAGCAATCAGCCCCAGCATTTT.

This chain links TRBV11-2 with TRBJ2-1, with TRBD2 matching over 10 bases. Per germline, CDR1 SGHAT and CDR2 FQNNGV. Trimming removed 3 bases from V and 7 bases from J; junction bases left unmatched: 6. The CDR3 covers 15 residues. The CDR3 DNA follows: TGTGCCAGCAGCTTCTCTAAAGCGGGAGGGAATGAGCAGTTCTTC. As protein: CASSFSKAGGNEQFF.

The rearrangement joins TRBV7-9 to TRBJ1-4; D is unclear. This CDR3 is 13 amino acids long. Germline-derived CDR1 and CDR2 are SEHNR and FQNEAQ (reference sequence). V lost 9 bases to trimming and J lost 8 bases, with 16 bases between them. The DNA for the CDR3 is TGTGCCAGTCGGCGGGTTCCAGGAGAAAAACTGTTTTTT. Its protein is CASRRVPGEKLFF.

The chain links TRBV5-4 to TRBJ2-2; D is undetermined. Germline loops: CDR1 SGHNT, CDR2 YYREEE (reference sequence). V was clipped by 2 bases and J by 1 base, with 3 bases between them. The CDR3 has 13 residues. The CDR3 sequence is CASSFQNTGELFF. DNA of the CDR3: TGTGCCAGCAGCTTCCAGAACACCGGGGAGCTGTTTTTT.

J is TRBJ2-1 and V is TRBV5-4, with TRBD1 identical over 11 bases. The CDR3 is 15 residues long. The V and J ends lost 2 bases and 8 bases, in that order; junction bases with no gene match: 6. Per germline, CDR1 SGHNT and CDR2 YYREEE (reference sequence). CDR3 loop: CASSLPGTGGHEQFF. The CDR3 DNA sequence: TGTGCCAGCAGCTTACCCGGGACAGGGGGTCATGAGCAGTTCTTC.

The V gene is TRBV23-1, the J gene TRBJ2-7; 9 bases are shared with TRBD1. TRBV23-1 is marked as an open reading frame, function uncertain. The CDR3 length is 14 residues. V dropped 2 bases and J dropped 6; count of bases not matched to a gene: 5. The CDR3 sequence: CASSQRDRAREQYF. Here the CDR3 DNA reads TGCGCCAGCAGTCAACGGGACAGGGCTCGCGAGCAGTACTTC.

The J gene is TRBJ1-3, the V gene TRBV27; weak D call: TRBD1 (6 bases). The CDR3 extends over 14 amino acids. The germline V gene has CDR1 MNHEY and CDR2 SMNVEV (reference sequence). Trimming stripped 5 bases from V and 2 bases from J, with 10 bases between. The CDR3 nucleotides are TGTGCCAGCAGTCGGACAGTGACTGGAAACACCATATATTTT. Translation gives CASSRTVTGNTIYF.

The chain uses TRBV5-4 and TRBJ1-2, with D maybe TRBD1 (6 bases). V was pared by 0 bases and J by 6 bases, with 9 bases between. Germline lookup yields CDR1 SGHNT and CDR2 YYREEE (reference sequence). The CDR3 totals 13 residues. In DNA, the CDR3 is TGTGCCAGCAGCTTGGGGCCAGGGGATGGCTACACCTTC. Amino acid sequence: CASSLGPGDGYTF.

The V gene is TRBV4-1, the J gene TRBJ1-2; D might be TRBD1 (6 bases). The CDR3 runs 14 residues. CDR1 and CDR2 (germline): MGHRA, YSYEKL. V lost 2 bases, J lost 2 bases, and 9 bases lay in between. The chain's CDR3 is CASSQPGTNYGYTF. DNA for the CDR3: TGCGCCAGCAGCCAACCCGGGACAAACTATGGCTACACCTTC.

This clone was picked up one time. The chain has TRBV5-5 and TRBJ1-4; 7 positions match TRBD1. Germline V gene sequence: CDR1 SGHKS, CDR2 YYEKEE (reference sequence). CDR3 length: 14 amino acids. V trimming: 3 bases; J trimming: 8 bases; junction bases outside the gene matches: 7. CDR3: CASSSTGLGEKLFF. CDR3 in DNA: TGTGCCAGCAGCTCGACAGGGCTGGGGGAAAAACTGTTTTTT.

The V gene is TRBV7-9, the J gene TRBJ1-5, with D unclear. The CDR3 sequence is 15 residues long. Trimming cost V 5 bases and J 3 bases, with 14 bases left between them. Per germline, CDR1 SEHNR and CDR2 FQNEAQ (reference sequence). The DNA of the CDR3 is TGTGCCAGCAGCCCCCAAGGCACGGTCAATCAGCCCCAGCATTTT. Translated, it gives CASSPQGTVNQPQHF.

This chain links TRBV9 with TRBJ1-1; 7 bases agree with TRBD1. The CDR3 extends over 15 amino acids. Germline V CDR1 and CDR2: SGDLS, YYNGEE. V was clipped by 0 bases and J by 6 bases; unmatched bases: 8. The CDR3 sequence is CASSVGQGSSAEAFF. Here the CDR3 DNA reads TGTGCCAGCAGCGTAGGACAGGGAAGTTCGGCTGAAGCTTTCTTT.

The chain links TRBV6-6 to TRBJ2-3, with a tentative D call TRBD2 (6 bases). CDR1 is MNHNY and CDR2 is SVGAGI in the germline V gene (reference sequence). The CDR3 has 14 residues. Trimming took off 2 bases at V and 4 bases at J, with 10 bases between the two ends. The CDR3 loop is CASSYGGLSDTQYF. The CDR3 bases are TGTGCCAGCAGTTACGGGGGACTCTCAGATACGCAGTATTTT.

The chain recombines TRBV10-3 with TRBJ2-2; 8 bases line up with TRBD2. Germline values: CDR1 ENHRY, CDR2 SYGVKD. The CDR3 loop spans 20 amino acids. The J segment lost 1 base and the V segment lost 6 bases, leaving 19 bases of the junction unmatched. CDR3 nucleotide sequence: TGTGCCATCAGCCGGACGAAAGATCGGGGGGGGTACTTGAACACCGGGGAGCTGTTTTTT. Residues: CAISRTKDRGGYLNTGELFF.

This chain links TRBV10-3 with TRBJ1-4, with D perhaps TRBD1 (6 bases). V was trimmed by 6 bases and J by 8 bases, leaving 13 bases between them. This CDR3 has 13 residues. Germline loops: CDR1 ENHRY, CDR2 SYGVKD. In DNA form, the CDR3 reads TGTGCCATCAGCAGGGAGAGGGGGGAAAAACTGTTTTTT. Encoded protein: CAISRERGEKLFF.

This chain links TRBV12-5 with TRBJ2-5; TRBD2 aligns across 8 bases. Losses at the gene ends were 3 bases for V and 4 bases for J; bases not matched to a gene: 4. CDR3 length equals 14 residues. Germline CDR1 reads LGHNT; CDR2 reads FRNRAP. In DNA, the CDR3 is TGTGCTAGTGGTTTCCCTAGCGGGCTAGAGACCCAGTACTTC. This gives the protein CASGFPSGLETQYF.

V is TRBV20-1 and J is TRBJ2-7; D not certain. The CDR3 totals 11 residues. Germline-derived CDR1 and CDR2 are DFQATT and SNEGSKA (reference sequence). V dropped 3 bases and J dropped 6 bases, with 9 bases sitting between them. The CDR3 region is CSASRPGEQYF. The CDR3 coding sequence is TGCAGTGCTAGCCGGCCGGGCGAGCAGTACTTC.